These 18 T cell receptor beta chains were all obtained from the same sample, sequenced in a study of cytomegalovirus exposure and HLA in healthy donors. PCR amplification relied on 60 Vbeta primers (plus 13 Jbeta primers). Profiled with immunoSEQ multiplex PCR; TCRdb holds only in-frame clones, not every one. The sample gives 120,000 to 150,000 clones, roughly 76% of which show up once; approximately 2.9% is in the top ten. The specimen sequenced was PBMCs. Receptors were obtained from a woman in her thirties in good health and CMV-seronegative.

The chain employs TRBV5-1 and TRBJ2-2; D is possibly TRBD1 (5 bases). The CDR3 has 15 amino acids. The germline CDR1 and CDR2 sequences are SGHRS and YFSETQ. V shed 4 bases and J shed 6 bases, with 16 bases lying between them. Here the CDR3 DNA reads TGCGCCAGCAGCCGTCAGGGAATCGAGGCCGGGGAGCTGTTTTTT. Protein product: CASSRQGIEAGELFF.

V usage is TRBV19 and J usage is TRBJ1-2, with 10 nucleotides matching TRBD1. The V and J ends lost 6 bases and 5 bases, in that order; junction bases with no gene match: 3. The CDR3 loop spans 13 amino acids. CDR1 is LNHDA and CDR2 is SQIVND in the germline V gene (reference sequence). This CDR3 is CASSPGQGYGYTF. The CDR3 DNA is TGTGCCAGTAGCCCGGGACAGGGGTATGGCTACACCTTC.

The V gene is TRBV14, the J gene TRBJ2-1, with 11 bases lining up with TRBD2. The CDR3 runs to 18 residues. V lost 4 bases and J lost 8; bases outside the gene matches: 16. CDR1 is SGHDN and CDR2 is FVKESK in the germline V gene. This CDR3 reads CASSRRTSGWSKNYEQFF. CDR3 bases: TGTGCCAGCAGCCGTCGGACTAGCGGGTGGTCAAAAAACTATGAGCAGTTCTTC.

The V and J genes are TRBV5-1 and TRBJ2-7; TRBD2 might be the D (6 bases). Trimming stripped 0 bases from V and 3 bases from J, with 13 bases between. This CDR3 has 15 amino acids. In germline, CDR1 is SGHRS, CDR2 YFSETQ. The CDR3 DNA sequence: TGCGCCAGCAGCTTGGACGAGAGCGGGTTCTACGAGCAGTACTTC. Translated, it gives CASSLDESGFYEQYF.

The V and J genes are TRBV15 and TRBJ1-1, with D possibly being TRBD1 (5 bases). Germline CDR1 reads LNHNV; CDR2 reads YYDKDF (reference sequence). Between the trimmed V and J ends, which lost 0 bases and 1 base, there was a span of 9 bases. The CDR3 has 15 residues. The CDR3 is CATSRDLQGNTEAFF. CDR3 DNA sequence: TGTGCCACCAGCAGAGATCTGCAGGGGAACACTGAAGCTTTCTTT. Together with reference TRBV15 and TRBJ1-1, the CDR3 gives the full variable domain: DAMVIQNPRYQVTQFGKPVTLSCSQTLNHNVMYWYQQKSSQAPKLLFHYYDKDFNNEADTPDNFQSRRPNTSFCFLDIRSPGLGDTAMYLCATSRDLQGNTEAFFGQGTRLTVV.

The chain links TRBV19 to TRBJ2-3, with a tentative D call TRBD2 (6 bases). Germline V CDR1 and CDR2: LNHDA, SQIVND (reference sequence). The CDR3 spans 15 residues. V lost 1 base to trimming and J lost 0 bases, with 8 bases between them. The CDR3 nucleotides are TGTGCCAGTAGTATAGGCGGGATCAGCACAGATACGCAGTATTTT. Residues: CASSIGGISTDTQYF.

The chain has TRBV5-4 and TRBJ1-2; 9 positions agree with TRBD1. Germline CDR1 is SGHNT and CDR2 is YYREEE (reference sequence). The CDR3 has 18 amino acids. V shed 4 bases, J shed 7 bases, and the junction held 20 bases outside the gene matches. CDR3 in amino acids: CASSPLPTGGARVGGYTF. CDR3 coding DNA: TGTGCCAGCAGCCCCTTACCCACAGGGGGCGCGAGAGTCGGTGGCTACACCTTC.

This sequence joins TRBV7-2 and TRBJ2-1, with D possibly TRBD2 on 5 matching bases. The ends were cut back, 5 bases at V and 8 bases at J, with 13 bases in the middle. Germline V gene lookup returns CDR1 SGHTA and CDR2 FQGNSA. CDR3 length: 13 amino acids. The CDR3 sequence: CASSREGRDEQFF. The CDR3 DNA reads TGTGCCAGCAGCCGAGAGGGCCGGGATGAGCAGTTCTTC.

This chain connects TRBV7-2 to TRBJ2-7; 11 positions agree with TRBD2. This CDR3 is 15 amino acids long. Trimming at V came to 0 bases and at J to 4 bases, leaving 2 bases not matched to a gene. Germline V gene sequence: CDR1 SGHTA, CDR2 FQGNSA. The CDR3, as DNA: TGTGCCAGCAGCTTAGCGGCTAGCGGGAGGTACGAGCAGTACTTC. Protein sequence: CASSLAASGRYEQYF.

DNA for the CDR3: TGTGCCAGCAGTCTAGCGGGGGGGACTCGGAATGAGCAGTTCTTC. Its protein product is CASSLAGGTRNEQFF. The chain uses TRBV6-6 and TRBJ2-1, with 12 bases that match TRBD2. Germline V CDR1 and CDR2: MNHNY, SVGAGI (reference sequence). This CDR3 is built from 15 residues. The J segment lost 7 bases and the V segment lost 5 bases, leaving 6 bases of the junction unmatched.

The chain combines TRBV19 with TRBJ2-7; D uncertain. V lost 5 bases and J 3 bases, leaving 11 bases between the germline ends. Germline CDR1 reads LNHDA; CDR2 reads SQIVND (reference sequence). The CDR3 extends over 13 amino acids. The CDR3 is CASSFASDYEQYF. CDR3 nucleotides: TGTGCCAGTAGTTTTGCCAGCGACTACGAGCAGTACTTC.

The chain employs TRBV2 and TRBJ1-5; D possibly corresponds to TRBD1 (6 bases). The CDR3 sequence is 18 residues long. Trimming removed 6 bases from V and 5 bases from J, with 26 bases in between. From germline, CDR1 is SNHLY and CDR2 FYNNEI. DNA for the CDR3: TGTGCCAGCAGAAGGGGCTGGGGGGGCGAGGTAGAAGATCAGCCCCAGCATTTT. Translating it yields CASRRGWGGEVEDQPQHF. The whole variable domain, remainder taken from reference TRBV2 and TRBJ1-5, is EPEVTQTPSHQVTQMGQEVILRCVPISNHLYFYWYRQILGQKVEFLVSFYNNEISEKSEIFDDQFSVERPDGSNFTLKIRSTKLEDSAMYFCASRRGWGGEVEDQPQHFGDGTRLSIL.

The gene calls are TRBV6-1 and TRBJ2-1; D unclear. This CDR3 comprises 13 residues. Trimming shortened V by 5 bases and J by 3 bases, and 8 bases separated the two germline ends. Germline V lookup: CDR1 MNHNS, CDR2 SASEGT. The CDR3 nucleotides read TGTGCCAGCAGTATTGAGAACTACAATGAGCAGTTCTTC. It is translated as CASSIENYNEQFF.

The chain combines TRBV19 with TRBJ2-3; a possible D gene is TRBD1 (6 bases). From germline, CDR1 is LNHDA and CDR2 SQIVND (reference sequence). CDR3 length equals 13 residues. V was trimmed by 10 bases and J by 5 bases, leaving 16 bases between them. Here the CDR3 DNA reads TGTGCCACCGGACAGTGGTCAGAAGATACGCAGTATTTT. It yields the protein CATGQWSEDTQYF.

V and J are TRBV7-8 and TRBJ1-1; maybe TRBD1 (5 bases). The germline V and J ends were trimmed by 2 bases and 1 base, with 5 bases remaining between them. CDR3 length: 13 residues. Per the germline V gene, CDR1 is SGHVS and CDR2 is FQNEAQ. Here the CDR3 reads CASSLTGNTEAFF. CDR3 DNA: TGTGCCAGCAGCTTAACAGGGAACACTGAAGCTTTCTTT.

For the CDR3, the DNA is TGTGCCAGCAGCTTGGACAGGGCCACCTCTGGAAACACCATATATTTT. Translation: CASSLDRATSGNTIYF. The V gene is TRBV5-4, the J gene TRBJ1-3; maybe TRBD1 (6 bases). The germline V gene encodes CDR1 SGHNT and CDR2 YYREEE (reference sequence). V gave up 0 bases and J gave up 0 bases, with 10 bases separating them. CDR3 length: 16 residues.

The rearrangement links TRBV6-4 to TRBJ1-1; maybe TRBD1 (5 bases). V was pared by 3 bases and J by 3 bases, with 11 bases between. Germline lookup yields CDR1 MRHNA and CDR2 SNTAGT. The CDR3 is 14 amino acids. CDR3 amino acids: CASSETGEDTEAFF. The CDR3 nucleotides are TGTGCCAGCAGTGAGACGGGGGAAGACACTGAAGCTTTCTTT.

CDR3 amino acids: CASSIGGATGGGNQPQHF. The CDR3 bases are TGTGCCAGTAGTATTGGGGGCGCGACAGGCGGCGGCAATCAGCCCCAGCATTTT. The J gene is TRBJ1-5, the V gene TRBV19; D is possibly TRBD1 (6 bases). V shed 3 bases and J shed 2 bases, with 20 bases lying between them. Germline V gene lookup returns CDR1 LNHDA and CDR2 SQIVND (reference sequence). This CDR3 comprises 18 residues.